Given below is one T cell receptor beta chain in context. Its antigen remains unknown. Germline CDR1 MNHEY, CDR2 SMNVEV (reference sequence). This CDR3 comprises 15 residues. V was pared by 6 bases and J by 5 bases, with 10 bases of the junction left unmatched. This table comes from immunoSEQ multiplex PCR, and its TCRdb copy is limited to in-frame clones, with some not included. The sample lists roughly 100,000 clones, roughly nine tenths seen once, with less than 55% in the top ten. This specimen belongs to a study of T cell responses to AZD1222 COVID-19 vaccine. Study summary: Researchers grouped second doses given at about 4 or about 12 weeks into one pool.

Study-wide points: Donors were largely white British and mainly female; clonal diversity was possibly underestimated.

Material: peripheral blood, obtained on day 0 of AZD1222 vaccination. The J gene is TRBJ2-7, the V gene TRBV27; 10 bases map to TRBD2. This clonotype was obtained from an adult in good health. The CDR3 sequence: CASRGPSGSIHEQYF. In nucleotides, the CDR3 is TGTGCCAGCAGGGGCCCTAGCGGGAGTATCCACGAGCAGTACTTC.